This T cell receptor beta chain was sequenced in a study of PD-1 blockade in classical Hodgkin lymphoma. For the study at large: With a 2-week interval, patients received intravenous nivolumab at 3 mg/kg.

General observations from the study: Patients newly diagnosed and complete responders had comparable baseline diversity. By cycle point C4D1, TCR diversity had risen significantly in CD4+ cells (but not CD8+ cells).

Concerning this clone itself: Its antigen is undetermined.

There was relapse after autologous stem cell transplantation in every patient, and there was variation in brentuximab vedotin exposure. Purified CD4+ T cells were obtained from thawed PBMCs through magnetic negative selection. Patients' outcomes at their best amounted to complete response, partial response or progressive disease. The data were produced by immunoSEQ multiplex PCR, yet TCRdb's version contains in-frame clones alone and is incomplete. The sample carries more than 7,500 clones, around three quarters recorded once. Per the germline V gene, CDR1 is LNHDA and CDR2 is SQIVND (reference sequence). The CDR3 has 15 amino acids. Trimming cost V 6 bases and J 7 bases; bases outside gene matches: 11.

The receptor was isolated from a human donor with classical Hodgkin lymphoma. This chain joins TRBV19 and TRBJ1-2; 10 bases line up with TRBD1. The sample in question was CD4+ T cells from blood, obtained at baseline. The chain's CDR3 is CASRALTGGASGYTF. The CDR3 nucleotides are TGTGCCAGTAGAGCTCTGACAGGGGGCGCGAGTGGCTACACCTTC.